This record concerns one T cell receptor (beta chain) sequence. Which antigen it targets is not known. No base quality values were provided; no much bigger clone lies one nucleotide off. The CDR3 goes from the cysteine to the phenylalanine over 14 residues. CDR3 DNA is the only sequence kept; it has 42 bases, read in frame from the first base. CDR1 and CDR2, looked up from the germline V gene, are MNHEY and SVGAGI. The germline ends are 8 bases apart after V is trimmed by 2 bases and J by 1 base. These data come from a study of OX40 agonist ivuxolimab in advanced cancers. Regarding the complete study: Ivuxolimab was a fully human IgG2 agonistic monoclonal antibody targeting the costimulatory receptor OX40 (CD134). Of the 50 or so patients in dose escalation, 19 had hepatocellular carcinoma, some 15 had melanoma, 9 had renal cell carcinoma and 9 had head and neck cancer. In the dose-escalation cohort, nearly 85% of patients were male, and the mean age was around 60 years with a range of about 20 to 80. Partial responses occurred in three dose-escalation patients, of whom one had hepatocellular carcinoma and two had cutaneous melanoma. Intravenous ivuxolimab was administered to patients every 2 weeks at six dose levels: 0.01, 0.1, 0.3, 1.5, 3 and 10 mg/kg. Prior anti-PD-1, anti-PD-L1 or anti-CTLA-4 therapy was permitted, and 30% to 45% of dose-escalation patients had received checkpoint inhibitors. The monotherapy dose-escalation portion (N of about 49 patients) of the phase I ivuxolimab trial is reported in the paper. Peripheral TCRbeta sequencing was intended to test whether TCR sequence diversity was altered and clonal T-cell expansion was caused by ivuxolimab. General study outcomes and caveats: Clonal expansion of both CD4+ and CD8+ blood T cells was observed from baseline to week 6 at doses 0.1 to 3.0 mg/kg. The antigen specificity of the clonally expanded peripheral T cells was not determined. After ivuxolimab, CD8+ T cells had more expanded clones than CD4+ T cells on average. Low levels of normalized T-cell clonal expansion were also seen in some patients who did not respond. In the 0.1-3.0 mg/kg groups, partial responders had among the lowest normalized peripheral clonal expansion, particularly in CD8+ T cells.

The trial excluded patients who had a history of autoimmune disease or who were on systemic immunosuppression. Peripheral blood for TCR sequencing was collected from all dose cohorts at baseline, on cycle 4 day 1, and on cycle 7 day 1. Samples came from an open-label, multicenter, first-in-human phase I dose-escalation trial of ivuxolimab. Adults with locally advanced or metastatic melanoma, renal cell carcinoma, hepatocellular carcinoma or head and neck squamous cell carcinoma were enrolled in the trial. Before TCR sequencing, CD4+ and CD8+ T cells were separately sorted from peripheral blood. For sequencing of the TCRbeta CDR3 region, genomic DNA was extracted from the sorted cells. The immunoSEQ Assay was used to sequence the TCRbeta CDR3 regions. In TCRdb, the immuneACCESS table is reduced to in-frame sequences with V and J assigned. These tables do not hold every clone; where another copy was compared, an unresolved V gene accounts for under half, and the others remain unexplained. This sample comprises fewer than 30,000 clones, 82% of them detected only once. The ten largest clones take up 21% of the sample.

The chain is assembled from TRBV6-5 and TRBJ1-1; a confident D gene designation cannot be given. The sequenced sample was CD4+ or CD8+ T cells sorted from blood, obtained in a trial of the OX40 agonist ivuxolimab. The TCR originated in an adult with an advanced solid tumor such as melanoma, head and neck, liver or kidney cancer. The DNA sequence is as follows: TGTGCCAGCAGTTACACCCGGAGGAACACTGAAGCTTTCTTT. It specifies CASSYTRRNTEAFF.